Reported below is one T cell receptor beta chain. Its matching antigen is unknown. One base away lies a much larger clone, so this may be a sequencing read error. Every TCR cDNA molecule bore a unique molecular identifier. From the 5' RACE reads, TCRdb called clonotypes with MiXCR, one entry per CDR3 protein. The profile covers around 92,000 distinct CDR3 sequences, with about 12% appearing a single time and over 40% taken by the ten largest. Time point reported: sample taken at primary tumor resection. Whole RNA came from tumor, nontumor lung or frozen PBMC and was sequenced without being sorted. Donors were approximately 70 untreated early-stage non-small cell lung cancer patients. The CDR3 has 13 residues. The V gene end was trimmed by 7 bases and the J gene end by 3 bases; junction bases not matched to a gene: 6. Per germline, CDR1 SGHNT and CDR2 YYREEE (reference sequence). This sample is part of a study of spatial heterogeneity in lung cancer.

Study-level findings and limits: Tumor TCRs that were ubiquitous and expanded showed up in blood more at resection than follow-up.

This sequence originates from a male donor with early-stage non-small cell lung cancer. The sequencing used PBMCs, collected at surgery. The chain combines TRBV5-4 with TRBJ2-7; 8 bases match TRBD1. DNA for the CDR3: TGTGCCAGCGGTTTCGGACAGGGCTACGAGCAGTACTTC. Amino acid sequence: CASGFGQGYEQYF.